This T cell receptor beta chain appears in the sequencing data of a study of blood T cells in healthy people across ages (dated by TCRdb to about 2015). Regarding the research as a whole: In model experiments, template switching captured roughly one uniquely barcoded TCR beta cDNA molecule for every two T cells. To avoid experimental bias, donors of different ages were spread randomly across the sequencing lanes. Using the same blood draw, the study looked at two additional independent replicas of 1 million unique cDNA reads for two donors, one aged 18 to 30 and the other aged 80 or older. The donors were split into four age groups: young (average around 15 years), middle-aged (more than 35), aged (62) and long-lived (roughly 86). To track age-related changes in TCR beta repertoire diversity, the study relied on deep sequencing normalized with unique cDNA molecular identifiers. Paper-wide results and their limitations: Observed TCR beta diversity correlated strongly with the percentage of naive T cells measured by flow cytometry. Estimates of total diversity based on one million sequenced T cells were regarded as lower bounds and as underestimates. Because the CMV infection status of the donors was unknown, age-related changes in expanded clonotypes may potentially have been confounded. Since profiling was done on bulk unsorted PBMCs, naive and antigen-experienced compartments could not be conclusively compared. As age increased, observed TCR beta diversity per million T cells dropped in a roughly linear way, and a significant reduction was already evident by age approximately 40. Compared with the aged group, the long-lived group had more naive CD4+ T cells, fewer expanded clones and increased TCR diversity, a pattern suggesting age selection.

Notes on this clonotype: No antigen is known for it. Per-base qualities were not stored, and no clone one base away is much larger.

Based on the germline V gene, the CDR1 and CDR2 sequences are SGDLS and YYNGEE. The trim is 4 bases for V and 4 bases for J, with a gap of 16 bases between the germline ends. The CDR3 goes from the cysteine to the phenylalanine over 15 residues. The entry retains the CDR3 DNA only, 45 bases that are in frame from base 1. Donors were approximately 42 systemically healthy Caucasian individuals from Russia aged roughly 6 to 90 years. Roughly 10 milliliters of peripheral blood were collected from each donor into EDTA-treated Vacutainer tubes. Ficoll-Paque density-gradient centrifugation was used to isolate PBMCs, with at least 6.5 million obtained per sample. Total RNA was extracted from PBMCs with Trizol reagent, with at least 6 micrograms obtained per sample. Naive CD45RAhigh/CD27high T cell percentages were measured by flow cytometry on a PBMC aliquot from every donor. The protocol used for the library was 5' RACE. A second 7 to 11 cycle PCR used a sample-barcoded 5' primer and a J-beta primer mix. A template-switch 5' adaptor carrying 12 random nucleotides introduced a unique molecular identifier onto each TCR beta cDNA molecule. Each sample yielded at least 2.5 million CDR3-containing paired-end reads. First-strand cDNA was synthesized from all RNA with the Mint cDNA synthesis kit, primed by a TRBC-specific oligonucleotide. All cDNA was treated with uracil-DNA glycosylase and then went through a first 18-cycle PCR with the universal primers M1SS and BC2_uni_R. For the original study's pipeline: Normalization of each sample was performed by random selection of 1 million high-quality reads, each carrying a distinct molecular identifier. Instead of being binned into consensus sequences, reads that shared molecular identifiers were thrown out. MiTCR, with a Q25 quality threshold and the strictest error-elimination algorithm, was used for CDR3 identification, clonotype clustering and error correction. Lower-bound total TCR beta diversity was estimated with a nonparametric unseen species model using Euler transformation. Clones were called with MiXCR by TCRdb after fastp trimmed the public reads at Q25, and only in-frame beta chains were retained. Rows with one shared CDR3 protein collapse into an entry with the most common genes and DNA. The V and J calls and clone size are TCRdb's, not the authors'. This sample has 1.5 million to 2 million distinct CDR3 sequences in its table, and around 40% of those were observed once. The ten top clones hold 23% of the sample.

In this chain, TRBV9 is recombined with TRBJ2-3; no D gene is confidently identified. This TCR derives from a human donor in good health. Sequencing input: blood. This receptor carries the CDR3 CASSHSSVFADTQYF. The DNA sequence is TGTGCCAGCAGCCACTCGAGCGTATTTGCAGATACGCAGTATTTT.